The next 19 T cell receptor beta chains were all read from a single sample in a study of shared clonotypes between healthy human individuals. Naive CD8 cells were CD45RO-negative, positively selected for CCR7, excluding terminally differentiated effector memory CD45RA+ cells. The assay was immunoSEQ multiplex PCR, and TCRdb's table has in-frame clones only and misses some. The data contain 1.5 million to 2.5 million clones, less than 95% of them singletons. The sample comprised naive CD8+ T cells sorted from blood. The receptors come from a man between 18 and 35 years old in good health.

The chain couples TRBV28 to TRBJ2-3; 13 bases map to TRBD2. Trimming removed 7 bases from V and 5 bases from J; junction bases left unmatched: 6. The CDR3 loop spans 15 amino acids. Looked up from germline, CDR1 is MDHEN and CDR2 is SYDVKM. The CDR3 bases are TGTGCCAGCACCGGACTAGCGGGGGAGGGAGATACGCAGTATTTT. Translated: CASTGLAGEGDTQYF.

The gene calls are TRBV5-6 and TRBJ1-1; no definite D call. From germline, CDR1 is SGHDT and CDR2 YYEEEE. The CDR3 is 16 residues long. Trimming cost V 2 bases and J 4 bases, with 18 bases left between them. This chain's CDR3 is CASSFEPSQILTEAFF. CDR3 DNA: TGTGCCAGCAGCTTCGAACCTAGTCAGATCCTCACTGAAGCTTTCTTT.

This chain uses TRBV28 with TRBJ1-4; D is unclear. V was clipped by 0 bases and J by 8 bases, with 7 bases between them. Germline V CDR1 and CDR2: MDHEN, SYDVKM. The CDR3 length is 13 residues. In DNA form, the CDR3 reads TGTGCCAGCAGTTTATGGGGGTACGAAAAACTGTTTTTT. Translated, it gives CASSLWGYEKLFF. Using reference TRBV28 and TRBJ1-4 for the parts outside the CDR3, the full variable domain is DVKVTQSSRYLVKRTGEKVFLECVQDMDHENMFWYRQDPGLGLRLIYFSYDVKMKEKGDIPEGYSVSREKKERFSLILESASTNQTSMYLCASSLWGYEKLFFGSGTQLSVL.

The chain recombines TRBV30 with TRBJ1-6; the D gene is possibly TRBD1 (6 bases). Germline-derived CDR1 and CDR2 are GTSNPN and SVGIG (reference sequence). This CDR3 is built from 20 residues. V shed 4 bases and J shed 0 bases, with 25 bases lying between them. CDR3 sequence reads: CAWTAPEVQGPYSYNSPLHF. The CDR3 region has the DNA TGTGCCTGGACCGCCCCGGAGGTACAGGGCCCATACTCCTATAATTCACCCCTCCACTTT.

The chain joins TRBV9 to TRBJ2-7; perhaps TRBD1 as D (5 bases). Trimming left V 3 bases short and J 5 bases short, with 9 bases between. CDR1 is SGDLS and CDR2 is YYNGEE in the germline V gene. The CDR3 length is 12 residues. The CDR3 sequence: CASSGVRDEQYF. DNA for the CDR3: TGTGCCAGCAGCGGAGTCAGGGACGAGCAGTACTTC. The whole variable domain, filled in from reference TRBV9 and TRBJ2-7, reads DSGVTQTPKHLITATGQRVTLRCSPRSGDLSVYWYQQSLDQGLQFLIQYYNGEERAKGNILERFSAQQFPDLHSELNLSSLELGDSALYFCASSGVRDEQYFGPGTRLTVT.

V and J are TRBV27 and TRBJ2-7, with TRBD1 as a possible D gene (6 bases). Germline assignment: CDR1 MNHEY and CDR2 SMNVEV (reference sequence). V was clipped by 0 bases and J by 5 bases, with 14 bases between them. The CDR3 has 15 amino acids. CDR3 amino acids: CASSLSGRGVDEQYF. The CDR3 nucleotides are TGTGCCAGCAGTTTATCGGGCAGGGGTGTCGACGAGCAGTACTTC.

The gene calls are TRBV9 and TRBJ2-1, with D possibly matching TRBD1 (6 bases). Trimming shortened V by 3 bases and J by 10 bases, and 14 bases separated the two germline ends. The CDR3 consists of 13 residues. Germline loops: CDR1 SGDLS, CDR2 YYNGEE. CDR3: CASSADPGQEQFF. The CDR3 DNA is TGTGCCAGCAGCGCCGATCCGGGACAAGAGCAGTTCTTC.

The chain couples TRBV13 to TRBJ2-1, with D perhaps matching TRBD2 (5 bases). The CDR3 is 14 residues long. V lost 3 bases and J lost 12, with 18 bases in between. The germline CDR1 and CDR2 sequences are PRHDT and FYEKMQ (reference sequence). The DNA for the CDR3 is TGTGCCAGCAGCTTGCCGTCGGAGGTTAGTGTGCAGTTCTTC. Protein product: CASSLPSEVSVQFF.

The chain recombines TRBV11-3 with TRBJ2-1; 8 bases fit TRBD1. The CDR3 is 15 amino acids. Germline lookup yields CDR1 SGHNT and CDR2 YENEEA. The V segment lost 5 bases and the J segment 3 bases; nucleotides outside the gene matches: 6. The CDR3 region has the DNA TGTGCCAGCAGCCCAGGACAGGGCGACTACAATGAGCAGTTCTTC. This encodes CASSPGQGDYNEQFF.

To note about this clone: Other DNA sequences within the sample encode an identical CDR3. The chain joins TRBV7-9 to TRBJ1-1; D is undetermined. Per germline, CDR1 SEHNR and CDR2 FQNEAQ (reference sequence). This CDR3 region has 12 residues. V was shortened by 1 base and J by 5 bases, with 5 bases between the two germline ends. Written as DNA, the CDR3 is TGTGCCAGCAGCTTAGGAGAAACTGAAGCTTTCTTT. Translating gives CASSLGETEAFF.

The chain has TRBV4-3 and TRBJ2-1, with unresolved D. V was pared by 1 base and J by 6 bases, with 10 bases between. CDR1 and CDR2 from the germline V gene are LGHNA and YSLEER. The CDR3 is made up of 14 amino acids. Written as DNA, the CDR3 is TGCGCCAGCAGCCAAGTAGGCTCTGGCAATGAGCAGTTCTTC. It codes for CASSQVGSGNEQFF.

The chain is built from TRBV27 and TRBJ2-7; D may be TRBD2 (6 bases). CDR1 and CDR2 from the germline V gene are MNHEY and SMNVEV (reference sequence). V was cut by 3 bases and J by 0 bases, with 12 bases left in between. CDR3 length equals 15 residues. In nucleotides, the CDR3 is TGTGCCAGCAGTTTGGTGGTGGGGGGCTCCTACGAGCAGTACTTC. It translates to CASSLVVGGSYEQYF.

The chain uses TRBV28 and TRBJ1-4; weak D call: TRBD1 (6 bases). Germline lookup yields CDR1 MDHEN and CDR2 SYDVKM. The CDR3 extends over 15 amino acids. V was cut by 7 bases and J by 5 bases, with 17 bases left in between. The CDR3 region has the DNA TGTGCCAGCAAAGCCCTCGGACAGAGAAATGAAAAACTGTTTTTT. Translating it yields CASKALGQRNEKLFF. The full variable domain, with the rest looked up from reference TRBV28 and TRBJ1-4, is DVKVTQSSRYLVKRTGEKVFLECVQDMDHENMFWYRQDPGLGLRLIYFSYDVKMKEKGDIPEGYSVSREKKERFSLILESASTNQTSMYLCASKALGQRNEKLFFGSGTQLSVL.

This sequence joins TRBV7-9 and TRBJ2-2; 11 positions match TRBD2. J lost 6 bases, V lost 5 bases, and 14 bases had no gene match. Per the germline V gene, CDR1 is SEHNR and CDR2 is FQNEAQ (reference sequence). This CDR3 has 18 amino acids. CDR3 residues: CASSPHPSSGRIPGELFF. The CDR3 DNA reads TGTGCCAGCAGCCCCCACCCTTCTAGCGGGAGGATCCCCGGGGAGCTGTTTTTT. The full variable domain, rest sourced from reference TRBV7-9 and TRBJ2-2, is DTGVSQNPRHKITKRGQNVTFRCDPISEHNRLYWYRQTLGQGPEFLTYFQNEAQLEKSRLLSDRFSAERPKGSFSTLEIQRTEQGDSAMYLCASSPHPSSGRIPGELFFGEGSRLTVL.

This rearrangement joins TRBV7-2 to TRBJ1-6; D is perhaps TRBD1 (6 bases). V was clipped by 1 base and J by 0 bases, with 13 bases between them. Germline lookup yields CDR1 SGHTA and CDR2 FQGNSA. CDR3 size: 18 residues. This chain's CDR3 is CASSLVTGSSSYNSPLHF. DNA for the CDR3: TGTGCCAGCAGCTTAGTAACAGGGTCGAGCTCCTATAATTCACCCCTCCACTTT.

Remarks on this clone: In the same sample, other DNA sequences code for this CDR3. V is TRBV5-4 and J is TRBJ2-5; TRBD2 is a possible D gene (6 bases). The V end was cut by 4 bases, the J end by 2 bases, with 12 bases between. Germline V gene sequence: CDR1 SGHNT, CDR2 YYREEE (reference sequence). This CDR3 is 14 amino acids long. The CDR3: CASSDGGNQETQYF. CDR3 nucleotides: TGTGCCAGCAGCGACGGGGGAAATCAAGAGACCCAGTACTTC.

The V call is TRBV7-9, the J call TRBJ2-7; D is possibly TRBD1 (5 bases). From germline, CDR1 is SEHNR and CDR2 FQNEAQ (reference sequence). This CDR3 contains 15 residues. V lost 5 bases, J lost 1 base, and 15 bases lay in between. This CDR3 is CASSPDQGVSYEQYF. For the CDR3, the DNA is TGTGCCAGCAGCCCCGATCAGGGCGTTTCCTACGAGCAGTACTTC. The full variable domain, its missing parts supplied by reference TRBV7-9 and TRBJ2-7, is DTGVSQNPRHKITKRGQNVTFRCDPISEHNRLYWYRQTLGQGPEFLTYFQNEAQLEKSRLLSDRFSAERPKGSFSTLEIQRTEQGDSAMYLCASSPDQGVSYEQYFGPGTRLTVT.

Concerning this clone itself: The same CDR3 is also encoded by other DNA sequences in this sample. V is TRBV5-1 and J is TRBJ2-7, with 9 bases that match TRBD1. The ends lost 4 bases at V and 2 bases at J; junction bases unmatched: 4. The germline V gene has CDR1 SGHRS and CDR2 YFSETQ. The CDR3 contains 14 residues. CDR3 loop: CASSPGTGTYEQYF. CDR3 coding DNA: TGCGCCAGCAGCCCCGGGACAGGGACCTACGAGCAGTACTTC.

The V call is TRBV4-1, the J call TRBJ1-6; TRBD1 agrees at 8 bases. In germline, CDR1 is MGHRA, CDR2 YSYEKL. The V segment lost 4 bases and the J segment 0 bases; nucleotides outside the gene matches: 8. The CDR3 has 18 amino acids. The CDR3 spells CASSPGTGLSSYNSPLHF. The DNA of the CDR3 is TGCGCCAGCAGCCCTGGGACAGGCTTGAGCTCCTATAATTCACCCCTCCACTTT.